This entry lists 8 T cell receptor beta chains sequenced from one sample in a study of blood T cell repertoires in COVID-19. Data came from immunoSEQ multiplex PCR; TCRdb stores just in-frame clones and leaves some out. The data contain a few hundred thousand clones, under 90% of them singletons. What was sequenced was peripheral blood. These receptors all stem from a woman aged 30 to 39 with COVID-19, enrolled during active disease.

This chain connects TRBV7-9 to TRBJ2-1; 7 nucleotides match TRBD2. Germline CDR1 SEHNR, CDR2 FQNEAQ (reference sequence). This CDR3 comprises 13 residues. Losses at the gene ends were 5 bases for V and 8 bases for J; bases not matched to a gene: 6. The CDR3 coding sequence is TGTGCCAGCAGCATCAGCGGGGACGATGAGCAGTTCTTC. Protein: CASSISGDDEQFF.

This chain connects TRBV7-2 to TRBJ1-1; TRBD1 aligns across 11 bases. Germline V CDR1 and CDR2: SGHTA, FQGNSA. The CDR3 covers 13 residues. V was pared by 6 bases and J by 4 bases, with 1 base of the junction left unmatched. CDR3 region: CASRGTGGTEAFF. The CDR3 bases are TGTGCCAGCAGAGGGACAGGGGGCACTGAAGCTTTCTTT.

The chain links TRBV6-1 to TRBJ2-3; 7 bases are a match to TRBD2. The ends lost 1 base at V and 2 bases at J; junction bases unmatched: 3. CDR3 size: 15 residues. Germline V gives CDR1 MNHNS, CDR2 SASEGT. The CDR3 spells CASSEGTSYTDTQYF. The DNA of the CDR3 is TGTGCCAGCAGTGAAGGGACTAGTTACACAGATACGCAGTATTTT.

The chain is built from TRBV11-3 and TRBJ2-5, with 14 bases matching TRBD2. The CDR3 totals 16 residues. Germline loops: CDR1 SGHNT, CDR2 YENEEA. J lost 5 bases, V lost 5 bases, and 7 bases had no gene match. The CDR3 nucleotides read TGTGCCAGCAGCCAAGGACTAGCGGGAGGTCTGGAGACCCAGTACTTC. It specifies CASSQGLAGGLETQYF.

A single count supports this clone. The chain carries TRBV5-4 and TRBJ1-1; D gene ambiguous. Germline assignment: CDR1 SGHNT and CDR2 YYREEE (reference sequence). The CDR3 is 15 amino acids. V was pared by 4 bases and J by 0 bases, with 13 bases between. The CDR3 loop reads CASSPLNLLNTEAFF. The CDR3 DNA reads TGTGCCAGCAGCCCTCTGAACTTACTGAACACTGAAGCTTTCTTT.

The chain employs TRBV18 and TRBJ2-7, with D perhaps matching TRBD2 (7 bases). V was cut by 1 base and J by 2 bases, with 21 bases left in between. The CDR3 is made up of 18 amino acids. The germline CDR1 and CDR2 sequences are KGHSH and LQKENI. The DNA of the CDR3 is TGTGCCAGCTCACCACTTAAGGGGGGCGGGAGTTCCACCTACGAGCAGTACTTC. Translation: CASSPLKGGGSSTYEQYF.

As for this clone: This likely came from a read error, as a far larger clone is one base away. DNA for the CDR3: TGTGCCAGCAGTAAGGGACAGGACACTGAAGCTTTCTTT. Protein: CASSKGQDTEAFF. This sequence joins TRBV6-6 and TRBJ1-1; 8 bases are a match to TRBD1. The length of the CDR3 is 13 residues. Germline V CDR1 and CDR2: MNHNY, SVGAGI (reference sequence). Trimming took 5 bases from V and 3 from J; bases not matched to a gene: 2.

V usage is TRBV7-9 and J usage is TRBJ2-5; 7 nucleotides match TRBD2. V lost 4 bases to trimming and J lost 5 bases; unmatched junction nucleotides: 10. The length of the CDR3 is 15 residues. CDR1 is SEHNR and CDR2 is FQNEAQ in the germline V gene (reference sequence). The CDR3 sequence is CASSSGGKGLETQYF. As DNA, the CDR3 is TGTGCCAGCAGCTCGGGGGGTAAAGGGCTGGAGACCCAGTACTTC.